Below are 16 T cell receptor beta chains sequenced from a single sample in a study of blood T cell repertoires in COVID-19. Clones were read by immunoSEQ multiplex PCR, and TCRdb kept only the in-frame ones, dropping some. Of 40,000 or so clones in the sample, roughly 90% are singletons; the top ten hold around 11%. Specimen: peripheral blood. All receptors come from a human donor in a cohort sampled during active COVID-19.

The chain is built from TRBV7-9 and TRBJ1-6, with D tentatively TRBD1 (6 bases). Trimming removed 0 bases from V and 5 bases from J, with 20 bases in between. Germline V gene sequence: CDR1 SEHNR, CDR2 FQNEAQ (reference sequence). The CDR3 is made up of 19 amino acids. The CDR3 here is CASSLAGPPGTRNNSPLHF. The CDR3 DNA reads as TGTGCCAGCAGCTTAGCAGGCCCCCCCGGGACAAGAAATAATTCACCCCTCCACTTT.

This chain's CDR3 is CASSNRATDTQYF. CDR3 nucleotide sequence: TGTGCCAGCAGCAACAGGGCCACAGATACGCAGTATTTT. The gene calls are TRBV5-5 and TRBJ2-3; TRBD1 is a possible D gene (6 bases). V was shortened by 4 bases and J by 2 bases, with 8 bases between the two germline ends. The V gene's germline CDR1 is SGHKS and CDR2 YYEKEE (reference sequence). The CDR3 runs to 13 residues.

The V and J genes are TRBV21-1 and TRBJ2-7; the table calls TRBD1, which could not be checked here. TRBV21-1 is tagged as a pseudogene. This CDR3 has 15 amino acids. In DNA form, the CDR3 reads TGTGCCAGCAGCAAAGGGACAGCCGGGGCCTCCGAGCAGTACTTC. Protein sequence: CASSKGTAGASEQYF.

This chain connects TRBV5-1 to TRBJ2-1; 9 bases are shared with TRBD1. The germline gives CDR1 SGHRS, CDR2 YFSETQ. V shed 2 bases and J 4 bases; nucleotides not matched to a gene: 4. The CDR3 sequence is 15 residues long. The CDR3 loop reads CASSLLDRGYNEQFF. CDR3 in DNA: TGCGCCAGCAGCTTACTGGACAGGGGTTACAATGAGCAGTTCTTC. Full variable domain (remainder filled in from reference TRBV5-1 and TRBJ2-1): KAGVTQTPRYLIKTRGQQVTLSCSPISGHRSVSWYQQTPGQGLQFLFEYFSETQRNKGNFPGRFSGRQFSNSRSEMNVSTLELGDSALYLCASSLLDRGYNEQFFGPGTRLTVL.

This clone occurred once. This chain links TRBV4-3 with TRBJ2-5; D unclear. Germline lookup yields CDR1 LGHNA and CDR2 YSLEER. This CDR3 region has 14 residues. V lost 0 bases and J lost 5, with 10 bases in between. Written as DNA, the CDR3 is TGCGCCAGCAGCCAAGATAGCCCCGGGGAGACCCAGTACTTC. Translated: CASSQDSPGETQYF.

This sequence joins TRBV5-1 and TRBJ1-2; D might be TRBD1 (5 bases). V was clipped by 0 bases and J by 8 bases, with 11 bases between them. The CDR3 length is 13 residues. CDR1 is SGHRS and CDR2 is YFSETQ in the germline V gene. The CDR3 here is CASSLEAGRGYTF. The CDR3 DNA reads TGCGCCAGCAGCTTGGAGGCAGGGAGGGGCTACACCTTC.

V usage is TRBV27 and J usage is TRBJ2-7; 8 bases are a match to TRBD2. V lost 4 bases and J lost 3; bases outside the gene matches: 11. Germline loops: CDR1 MNHEY, CDR2 SMNVEV (reference sequence). The CDR3 extends over 16 amino acids. In nucleotides, the CDR3 is TGTGCCAGCAGTTCCCGGGGGGCGGGGGGTGGCTACGAGCAGTACTTC. It specifies CASSSRGAGGGYEQYF.

This chain joins TRBV11-2 and TRBJ2-7, with TRBD1 as a possible D gene (5 bases). Trimming took 2 bases from V and 9 from J, leaving 11 bases between them. The germline gives CDR1 SGHAT, CDR2 FQNNGV. The CDR3 has 12 amino acids. The CDR3 DNA reads as TGTGCCAGCAGCTTATTCGGCCAGGGGCAGTACTTC. It encodes CASSLFGQGQYF.

In this sample, this clone turned up a few times. This sequence joins TRBV5-4 and TRBJ1-2; 8 bases align to TRBD1. V lost 4 bases and J lost 8; bases outside the gene matches: 10. From germline, CDR1 is SGHNT and CDR2 YYREEE (reference sequence). The CDR3 runs 14 residues. The CDR3 region has the DNA TGTGCCAGCAGCACCTCCGACAGGACAGGGGGCTACACCTTC. The encoded protein is CASSTSDRTGGYTF.

J is TRBJ2-7 and V is TRBV9; the D gene is possibly TRBD1 (7 bases). Deletions cut 4 bases from V and 7 bases from J, with 21 bases between. Germline CDR1 and CDR2: SGDLS and YYNGEE. The CDR3 loop spans 15 amino acids. Here the CDR3 DNA reads TGTGCCAGCAGCCCTCGCCCGGCCAGGGGGGATGAGCAGTACTTC. Residues: CASSPRPARGDEQYF.

The CDR3 nucleotides are TGTGCCAGCAGCCATGGGACAGGGGGCGATCAGCCCCAGCATTTT. This sequence encodes CASSHGTGGDQPQHF. This chain joins TRBV3-1 (or the pseudogene TRBV3-2) and TRBJ1-5, with 12 positions matching TRBD1. This CDR3 comprises 15 residues. Germline CDR1 and CDR2: LGHDT and YNNKEL (reference sequence). Losses at the gene ends were 3 bases for V and 5 bases for J; bases not matched to a gene: 2.

V and J are TRBV6-2 or TRBV6-3 and TRBJ2-3; 8 bases are shared with TRBD2. The germline V gene has CDR1 MNHEY and CDR2 SVGEGT. Trimming removed 4 bases from V and 2 bases from J; junction bases left unmatched: 11. There are 17 residues in the CDR3. The DNA for the CDR3 is TGTGCCAGCAGTTCCCCCTACCGGGAGGGTAACACAGATACGCAGTATTTT. Residues: CASSSPYREGNTDTQYF.

The chain is built from TRBV7-2 and TRBJ2-7; D possibly corresponds to TRBD1 (7 bases). This CDR3 spans 16 amino acids. V lost 0 bases and J lost 3, with 15 bases in between. Germline CDR1 is SGHTA and CDR2 is FQGNSA. CDR3: CASSLAQTRDSYEQYF. DNA for the CDR3: TGTGCCAGCAGCTTAGCGCAAACGCGGGACAGCTACGAGCAGTACTTC.

The chain has TRBV24-1 and TRBJ1-4; 12 positions match TRBD1. Germline V gives CDR1 KGHDR, CDR2 SFDVKD. Germline trimming cut 4 bases from V and 5 bases from J; bases unmatched to any gene: 7. This CDR3 region has 17 residues. The CDR3 sequence: CATSEPPGQGANEKLFF. In nucleotides, the CDR3 is TGTGCCACCAGTGAACCTCCGGGACAGGGGGCGAATGAAAAACTGTTTTTT.

The V gene is TRBV7-8, the J gene TRBJ1-2; no reliable D call. The germline V and J ends were trimmed by 5 bases and 8 bases, with 15 bases remaining between them. The CDR3 contains 13 residues. Germline CDR1 is SGHVS and CDR2 is FQNEAQ. CDR3 loop: CASSLMRLRGYTF. CDR3 bases: TGTGCCAGCAGCCTGATGAGGCTCCGGGGCTACACCTTC. Together with reference TRBV7-8 and TRBJ1-2, the CDR3 gives the full variable domain: GAGVSQSPRYKVAKRGQDVALRCDPISGHVSLFWYQQALGQGPEFLTYFQNEAQLDKSGLPSDRFFAERPEGSVSTLKIQRTQQEDSAVYLCASSLMRLRGYTFGSGTRLTVV.

V is TRBV28 and J is TRBJ2-3; 10 bases fit TRBD1. Per germline, CDR1 MDHEN and CDR2 SYDVKM. The CDR3 runs to 15 residues. With V trimmed by 3 bases and J by 5 bases, 5 bases remained unmatched. CDR3 nucleotides: TGTGCCAGCAGTTTCGGGACAGGGGAGGGAGATACGCAGTATTTT. Encoded protein: CASSFGTGEGDTQYF. Filled out from reference TRBV28 and TRBJ2-3, the complete variable domain reads DVKVTQSSRYLVKRTGEKVFLECVQDMDHENMFWYRQDPGLGLRLIYFSYDVKMKEKGDIPEGYSVSREKKERFSLILESASTNQTSMYLCASSFGTGEGDTQYFGPGTRLTVL.